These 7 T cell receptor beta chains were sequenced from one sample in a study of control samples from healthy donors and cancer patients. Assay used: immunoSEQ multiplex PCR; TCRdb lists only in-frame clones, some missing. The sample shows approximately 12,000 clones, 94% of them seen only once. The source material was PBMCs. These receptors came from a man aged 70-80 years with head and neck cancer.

DNA of the CDR3: TGTGCCAGCAGCTTGGCCCGTGGGGGGGTCTATGGCTACACCTTC. Protein product: CASSLARGGVYGYTF. V usage is TRBV5-6 and J usage is TRBJ1-2; D may be TRBD1 (5 bases). The germline gives CDR1 SGHDT, CDR2 YYEEEE. V shed 0 bases and J shed 4 bases, with 13 bases lying between them. CDR3 size: 15 residues.

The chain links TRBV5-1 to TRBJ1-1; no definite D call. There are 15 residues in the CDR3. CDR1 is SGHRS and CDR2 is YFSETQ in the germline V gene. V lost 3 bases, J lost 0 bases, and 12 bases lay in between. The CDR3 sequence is CASSWAGYMNTEAFF. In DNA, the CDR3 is TGCGCCAGCAGCTGGGCCGGGTACATGAACACTGAAGCTTTCTTT.

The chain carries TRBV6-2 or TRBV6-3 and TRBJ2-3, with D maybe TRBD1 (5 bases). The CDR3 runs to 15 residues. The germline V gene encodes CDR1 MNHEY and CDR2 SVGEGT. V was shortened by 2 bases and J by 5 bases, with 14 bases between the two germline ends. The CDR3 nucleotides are TGTGCCAGCAGTTACACCAGGGTCAGTGGAGATACGCAGTATTTT. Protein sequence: CASSYTRVSGDTQYF.

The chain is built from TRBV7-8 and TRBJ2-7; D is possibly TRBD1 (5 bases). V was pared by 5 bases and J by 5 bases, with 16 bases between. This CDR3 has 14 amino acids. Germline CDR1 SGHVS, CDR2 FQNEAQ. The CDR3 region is CASSPARVGDEQYF. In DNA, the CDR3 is TGTGCCAGCAGCCCCGCCAGGGTCGGCGACGAGCAGTACTTC.

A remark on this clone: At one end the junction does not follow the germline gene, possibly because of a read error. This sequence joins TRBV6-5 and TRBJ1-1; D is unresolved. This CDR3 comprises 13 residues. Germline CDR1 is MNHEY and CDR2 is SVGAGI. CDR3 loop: CASSDSGNTEAFF. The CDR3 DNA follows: TGTGCCAGCAGTGACTCAGGTAACACTGAAGCTTTCTTT.

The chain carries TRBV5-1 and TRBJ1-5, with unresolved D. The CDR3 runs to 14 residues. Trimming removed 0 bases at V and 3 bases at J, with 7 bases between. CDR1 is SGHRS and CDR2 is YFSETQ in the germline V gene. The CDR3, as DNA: TGCGCCAGCAGCTTGGGTGACACCAATCAGCCCCAGCATTTT. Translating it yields CASSLGDTNQPQHF.

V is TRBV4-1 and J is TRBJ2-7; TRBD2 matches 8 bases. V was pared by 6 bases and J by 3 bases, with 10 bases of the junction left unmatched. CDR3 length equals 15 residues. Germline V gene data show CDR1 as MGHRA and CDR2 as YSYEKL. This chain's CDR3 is CASRMFRLAIYEQYF. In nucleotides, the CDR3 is TGCGCCAGCAGGATGTTTAGACTAGCGATCTACGAGCAGTACTTC.